This TCR beta chain was sequenced during a study of T cell clones after liver transplantation. Overall study: A pre-transplant mixed lymphocyte reaction with TCRbeta sequencing defined graft-donor-reactive clones followed in post-transplant blood. Graft-donor-reactive sequences were compared with third-party-reactive TCRbeta sequences from pre-transplant mixed lymphocyte reactions. At least one year of complete immunosuppression withdrawal without enzymes over twice normal defined tolerance.

As for this clone: The antigen remains undetermined.

Germline CDR1 reads MDHEN; CDR2 reads SYDVKM. Deletions cut 2 bases from V and 5 bases from J, with 11 bases between. The CDR3 spans 14 residues. Points from the study as a whole: Donor-reactive sequences fell more than third party-reactive ones, suggesting partial deletion.

The protocol was immunoSEQ multiplex PCR, while the TCRdb copy is restricted to in-frame clones and leaves out a portion. The table records about 20,000 clones, about four fifths of them present only once. The chain links TRBV28 to TRBJ2-3; D might be TRBD1 (5 bases). Sequenced material: CD8+ T cells from blood, taken around 52 months after liver transplant. This receptor was obtained from a human patient who received a liver transplant. Some T cells may possibly be graft donor cells. CDR3 nucleotides: TGTGCCAGCAGTTTAAGCAGGGTCCAAGATACGCAGTATTTT. As protein: CASSLSRVQDTQYF. The full variable domain, in which reference TRBV28 and TRBJ2-3 provide the parts outside the CDR3, is DVKVTQSSRYLVKRTGEKVFLECVQDMDHENMFWYRQDPGLGLRLIYFSYDVKMKEKGDIPEGYSVSREKKERFSLILESASTNQTSMYLCASSLSRVQDTQYFGPGTRLTVL.